These 5 T cell receptor beta chains were sequenced from one sample in a study of blood T cell repertoires in COVID-19. Clones were sequenced by immunoSEQ multiplex PCR, and TCRdb holds only the in-frame ones, with some missing. This sample has hundreds of thousands of clones; 86% occur once, and the top ten carry 1.4%. What was sequenced was peripheral blood. All receptors come from a woman aged 25-40 years with active or convalescent COVID-19.

The rearrangement joins TRBV7-2 to TRBJ1-5, with D uncertain. Trimming pared 5 bases from V and 7 bases from J, leaving 12 bases between. The CDR3 length is 13 residues. CDR1 is SGHTA and CDR2 is FQGNSA in the germline V gene. The CDR3 protein is CASSLKVGQPQHF. The CDR3 coding sequence is TGTGCCAGCAGCCTAAAAGTCGGGCAGCCCCAGCATTTT.

J is TRBJ2-7 and V is TRBV2; 8 positions agree with TRBD1. Germline loops: CDR1 SNHLY, CDR2 FYNNEI. This CDR3 is built from 15 residues. V was clipped by 6 bases and J by 5 bases; unmatched bases: 12. DNA for the CDR3: TGTGCCAGCAGCCTCTACCGGACAGGGACGGACGAGCAGTACTTC. Translation: CASSLYRTGTDEQYF.

The CDR3 sequence: CASSLEARGWETQYF. In DNA, the CDR3 is TGTGCCAGCAGCTTAGAGGCTAGGGGATGGGAGACCCAGTACTTC. The rearrangement uses TRBV7-6 and TRBJ2-5; D is perhaps TRBD1 (5 bases). Germline values: CDR1 SGHVS, CDR2 FNYEAQ. The CDR3 loop spans 15 amino acids. V lost 1 base, J lost 5 bases, and 14 bases lay in between.

This clone was seen a single time. V usage is TRBV7-2 and J usage is TRBJ1-2; maybe TRBD1 (5 bases). The V gene lost 5 bases and the J gene lost 4 bases, with 11 bases spanning the gap. The germline CDR1 and CDR2 sequences are SGHTA and FQGNSA. The CDR3 is 13 residues long. CDR3 sequence reads: CASSGRVFYGYTF. CDR3 nucleotides: TGTGCCAGCAGCGGCAGGGTCTTCTATGGCTACACCTTC. Full variable domain (missing parts from reference TRBV7-2 and TRBJ1-2): GAGVSQSPSNKVTEKGKDVELRCDPISGHTALYWYRQSLGQGLEFLIYFQGNSAPDKSGLPSDRFSAERTGGSVSTLTIQRTQQEDSAVYLCASSGRVFYGYTFGSGTRLTVV.

The chain employs TRBV5-1 and TRBJ1-2; 12 bases are shared with TRBD1. V was pared by 4 bases and J by 6 bases, with 7 bases of the junction left unmatched. Per the germline V gene, CDR1 is SGHRS and CDR2 is YFSETQ. The CDR3 loop spans 15 amino acids. This chain's CDR3 is CASSDSGTGGDGYTF. The DNA of the CDR3 is TGCGCCAGCAGCGACTCTGGGACAGGGGGCGATGGCTACACCTTC. The full variable domain, in which reference TRBV5-1 and TRBJ1-2 provide the parts outside the CDR3, is KAGVTQTPRYLIKTRGQQVTLSCSPISGHRSVSWYQQTPGQGLQFLFEYFSETQRNKGNFPGRFSGRQFSNSRSEMNVSTLELGDSALYLCASSDSGTGGDGYTFGSGTRLTVV.